This T cell receptor beta chain appears in the sequencing data of a study of memory CD4+ T cells and cytomegalovirus serostatus (dated by TCRdb to about 2019). About the study as a whole: The roughly 35 healthy Belgian adults in the cohort included 9 who were CMV seropositive and approximately 25 who were CMV seronegative. To replicate a published TCR-based CMV serostatus classifier, the researchers sequenced the CD4+ memory TCRbeta repertoires of a Belgian cohort whose cytomegalovirus serostatus was known.

About this clone itself: Its antigen remains undetermined. No quality values exist for individual bases; no much larger clone is one base distant.

A FACSAria II was used to sort memory CD4+ T cells, defined as single viable CD3+CD4+CD8-CD45RO+ cells. CMV serostatus was determined with a Roche Elecsys assay detecting serum IgG against CMV pp150, pp28, p38 and p52. After thawing, total CD4+ T cells were enriched by positive selection with CD4 magnetic microbeads. The samples came from a different study that was designed specifically to examine the CD4+ T cell memory repertoire. Peripheral blood mononuclear cells were isolated and cryopreserved following standard operating procedures; serum was stored at -80 °C. The staining used CD3-PerCP (BW264/56), CD4-APC (RPA-T4), CD45RO-PE (UCHT1) and CD8-Pacific Orange (3B5) antibodies, and Sytox blue was used to exclude non-viable cells. Genomic DNA was extracted from sorted cells with the Quick-DNA Microprep Kit. Amplification of TCRbeta DNA was done with the immunoSEQ hsTCRbeta kit, following the protocol from the manufacturer. TCRbeta libraries were sequenced on an Illumina MiSeq instrument. In the original analysis: Once out-of-frame sequences had been removed, 2,200,000 or so distinct TCRbeta sequences were left, which works out to an average of roughly 67,000 per individual. Each individual was scored according to the count of over 150 previously reported CMV-associated TCRbeta sequences and the total productive distinct TCRbeta count. A beta-binomial model was reimplemented in Python, and scikit-learn random forests with default parameters were trained on US cohort data. Classifier performance on the Belgian cohort was summarized as median AUC with percentile confidence intervals calculated over 10,000 bootstrap iterations. Here the immuneACCESS table is served through TCRdb, limited to in-frame sequences with V and J called. Missing clones are a known gap in these copies; in checked studies unresolved V genes cover under half, and the rest lacks a known reason. V and J calls and clone size are those listed in that table; D and trimming were worked out from the DNA. Across this sample there are over 40,000 clones, with 65% to 85% seen only once. The biggest ten clones account for over 0.55% of the sample.

Here is what the overall study found, with its caveats: For CMV serostatus prediction, a median bootstrapped AUC of about 0.95 was reached with the original framework, and a median bootstrapped AUC of 0.91 was reached with a US-trained random forest. Of roughly 170 previously reported CMV-associated TCRbeta sequences, about 62 appeared in the CD4+ memory repertoires, each in one to five individuals. Unlike the original study, which covered naive and memory CD4+ and CD8+ populations, the Belgian study sequenced only CD4+CD45RO+ memory cells. Results were interpreted as suggesting that the CMV-associated TCR signature is largely present in the CD4+ memory repertoire. The original-framework classifier achieved a median bootstrapped AUC of about 0.95 with a 95% CI of 0.76-1.00 on the Belgian cohort.

The CDR3 goes from the cysteine to the phenylalanine over 15 residues. Of all the DNA, just the CDR3 is kept, 45 bases in frame from base 1. Trimming takes 4 bases from V and 0 bases from J, and the germline ends sit 10 bases apart. From the germline V gene, CDR1 is SGHNT and CDR2 is YENEEA. The sequencing input was memory CD4+ T cells from blood. The TCR originated in an adult in good health and CMV-seronegative. The sequence is built from TRBV11-3 and TRBJ1-5, with no confident D gene call. The CDR3 has the sequence CASSSTPYSNQPQHF. The sequenced DNA is TGTGCCAGCAGCTCCACACCTTATAGCAATCAGCCCCAGCATTTT.